The T cell receptor (beta chain) under discussion was sequenced for a study of T cell repertoires in ileal Crohn's disease. Study-level information: Median disease duration was nearly eight years; 35% smoked at surgery. Postoperative therapy was given to about half: more than 10 thiopurines, roughly 20 anti-TNF agents. The study, taken as a whole, reports: Compared with non-smokers, active smokers at surgery showed more clonal expansions.

This CDR3 is 16 amino acids long. V was clipped by 1 base and J by 0 bases, with 12 bases between them. Germline-derived CDR1 and CDR2 are SGHVS and FQNEAQ. This clone came up a few times. Its antigen is unknown. TCRdb's copy holds only in-frame clones and misses some; the assay was immunoSEQ multiplex PCR. The top ten clones hold around 25% of a sample with 9,500 to 10,000 clones, less than 85% of them seen once. The V and J genes are TRBV7-8 and TRBJ1-2; no definite D call. Sequences were obtained from ileal tissue. The receptor comes from an adult with Crohn's disease. CDR3 DNA sequence: TGTGCCAGCAGCTTAGAGGTTGAGGTAGCTAACTATGGCTACACCTTC. Its translation: CASSLEVEVANYGYTF.